The source of this T cell receptor beta chain is a study of T cell changes during pregnancy in multiple sclerosis. CDR1 and CDR2 from the germline V gene are SGHVS and FNYEAQ. The CDR3 loop spans 15 amino acids. Trimming pared 5 bases from V and 2 bases from J, leaving 14 bases between. This clone was found once. Here immunoSEQ multiplex PCR was the method, and the copy in TCRdb shows in-frame clones only, minus some. The sample lists about 69,000 clones, almost 95% occurring once. The source material was peripheral blood, sampled in the third trimester of pregnancy. This chain uses TRBV7-6 with TRBJ2-3; tentative D call: TRBD2 (6 bases). This TCR derives from a female donor in good health, enrolled as a control in a pregnancy study. The CDR3 sequence: CASSPLAGYTDTQYF. The DNA of the CDR3 is TGTGCCAGCAGCCCCCTGGCGGGGTACACAGATACGCAGTATTTT.